These 26 T cell receptor beta chains were sequenced from one sample in a study of long-term antiretroviral therapy in people with HIV. The libraries were made with immunoSEQ v3.0 at survey level. TCRdb keeps only in-frame clones here, not all; method: immunoSEQ multiplex PCR. The table records around 20,000 clones, approximately 83% of them present only once. This material consisted of unsorted PBMCs, taken 0.5 years before starting antiretroviral therapy. The receptors originated from a man between 18 and 35 years old with HIV.

The chain uses TRBV7-9 and TRBJ2-7; a possible D gene is TRBD1 (6 bases). This CDR3 has 14 amino acids. Germline assignment: CDR1 SEHNR and CDR2 FQNEAQ (reference sequence). V was cut by 5 bases and J by 4 bases, with 15 bases left in between. The CDR3 spells CASSPNVGAYEQYF. CDR3 DNA sequence: TGTGCCAGCAGCCCCAACGTGGGGGCTTACGAGCAGTACTTC. The complete variable domain, with remaining parts taken from reference TRBV7-9 and TRBJ2-7, reads DTGVSQNPRHKITKRGQNVTFRCDPISEHNRLYWYRQTLGQGPEFLTYFQNEAQLEKSRLLSDRFSAERPKGSFSTLEIQRTEQGDSAMYLCASSPNVGAYEQYFGPGTRLTVT.

V and J are TRBV27 and TRBJ1-1, with D maybe TRBD1 (5 bases). CDR3 length equals 17 residues. Germline V gives CDR1 MNHEY, CDR2 SMNVEV (reference sequence). V lost 1 base, J lost 4 bases, and 19 bases lay in between. CDR3 region: CASSLLRRGAQGTEAFF. In DNA form, the CDR3 reads TGTGCCAGCAGTTTATTGCGGCGTGGGGCGCAGGGCACTGAAGCTTTCTTT.

This clone was counted between two and nine times. The rearrangement links TRBV4-2 to TRBJ2-7; D is possibly TRBD2 (6 bases). The CDR3 sequence is 15 residues long. V was cut by 6 bases and J by 2 bases, with 17 bases left in between. CDR1 and CDR2 from the germline V gene are LGHNA and YNFKEQ. The CDR3 loop reads CASSSRGLTPYEQYF. CDR3 DNA sequence: TGTGCCAGCAGTAGTCGGGGACTTACCCCCTACGAGCAGTACTTC.

The chain carries TRBV7-9 and TRBJ1-4; D is perhaps TRBD1 (6 bases). The CDR3 totals 16 residues. V was cut by 4 bases and J by 6 bases, with 18 bases left in between. Germline-derived CDR1 and CDR2 are SEHNR and FQNEAQ (reference sequence). The chain's CDR3 is CASSSPEGERDEKLFF. The CDR3 DNA follows: TGTGCCAGCAGCTCGCCTGAGGGGGAGAGAGATGAAAAACTGTTTTTT.

V and J are TRBV6-1 and TRBJ2-7, with D unresolved. This CDR3 contains 13 residues. Trimming left V 0 bases short and J 7 bases short, with 10 bases between. Germline V gene sequence: CDR1 MNHNS, CDR2 SASEGT. CDR3 DNA: TGTGCCAGCAGTGAAGCAGGAGTTGAAGAGCAGTACTTC. This encodes CASSEAGVEEQYF.

This chain links TRBV4-1 with TRBJ2-5; D call uncertain. Germline CDR1 MGHRA, CDR2 YSYEKL. This CDR3 has 13 residues. V lost 1 base, J lost 4 bases, and 7 bases lay in between. The CDR3 DNA is TGCGCCAGCAGCCAAGTCGGCGCAGAGACCCAGTACTTC. Protein sequence: CASSQVGAETQYF.

The chain recombines TRBV5-1 with TRBJ1-2; no firm D call. The germline V and J ends were trimmed by 4 bases and 1 base, with 5 bases remaining between them. CDR1 and CDR2 from the germline V gene are SGHRS and YFSETQ. The CDR3 is made up of 12 amino acids. The CDR3 region is CASSEDNYGYTF. In nucleotides, the CDR3 is TGCGCCAGCAGCGAGGATAACTATGGCTACACCTTC.

This clone came up once. The rearrangement uses TRBV7-3 and TRBJ1-3; no firm D call. V was cut by 5 bases and J by 4 bases, with 15 bases left in between. From germline, CDR1 is SGHTA and CDR2 FQGTGA. The CDR3 runs to 15 residues. The CDR3 nucleotides read TGTGCCAGCAGCCCAACGGGAGCTGCGGGAAACACCATATATTTT. This translates into CASSPTGAAGNTIYF.

The V call is TRBV11-2, the J call TRBJ2-7; TRBD2 is a possible D gene (5 bases). CDR3 length: 16 amino acids. Trimming took off 5 bases at V and 3 bases at J, with 20 bases between the two ends. CDR1 and CDR2 (germline): SGHAT, FQNNGV. The CDR3 nucleotides read TGTGCCAGCAGCCAGATTTCGGGAAGGTCGGTCTACGAGCAGTACTTC. Translation gives CASSQISGRSVYEQYF.

This chain links TRBV28 with TRBJ2-2; the D gene is possibly TRBD1 (5 bases). The CDR3 is made up of 13 amino acids. V was cut by 7 bases and J by 1 base, with 7 bases left in between. From germline, CDR1 is MDHEN and CDR2 SYDVKM. The CDR3, as DNA: TGTGCCAGCACCAGGGAGAACACCGGGGAGCTGTTTTTT. Its translation: CASTRENTGELFF.

The chain has TRBV5-5 and TRBJ2-2, with D unclear. Between the trimmed V and J ends, which lost 3 bases and 0 bases, there was a span of 12 bases. This CDR3 comprises 16 residues. Germline values: CDR1 SGHKS, CDR2 YYEKEE (reference sequence). Here the CDR3 reads CASSSGSAPNTGELFF. The DNA for the CDR3 is TGTGCCAGCAGCTCCGGGTCGGCACCGAACACCGGGGAGCTGTTTTTT.

The genes are TRBV10-2 and TRBJ2-1; 8 positions match TRBD1. The V and J ends lost 5 bases and 3 bases, in that order; junction bases with no gene match: 9. The CDR3 extends over 16 amino acids. CDR1 is WSHSY, CDR2 SAAADI, per germline. The CDR3 is CASSRQGASFYNEQFF. DNA for the CDR3: TGCGCCAGCAGTCGGCAGGGGGCCTCGTTCTACAATGAGCAGTTCTTC.

The rearrangement joins TRBV29-1 to TRBJ1-2; no definite D call. CDR1 is SQVTM, CDR2 ANQGSEA, per germline. V lost 7 bases and J 4 bases, leaving 10 bases between the germline ends. The CDR3 covers 11 residues. CDR3 sequence: CSAVDSYGYTF. CDR3 bases: TGCAGCGCTGTAGATTCCTATGGCTACACCTTC.

This chain links TRBV28 with TRBJ1-2; a possible D gene is TRBD1 (5 bases). Germline CDR1 is MDHEN and CDR2 is SYDVKM. The CDR3 covers 14 residues. Trimming stripped 7 bases from V and 2 bases from J, with 14 bases between. CDR3 residues: CASTPYGGNYGYTF. The CDR3 DNA follows: TGTGCCAGCACACCTTATGGGGGGAACTATGGCTACACCTTC.

The genes are TRBV27 and TRBJ2-7; D is possibly TRBD1 (6 bases). Trimming shortened V by 6 bases and J by 0 bases, and 15 bases separated the two germline ends. The CDR3 length is 15 residues. Germline values: CDR1 MNHEY, CDR2 SMNVEV (reference sequence). The CDR3 nucleotides read TGTGCCAGCAGGGGTATAGGACAGAGCTCCTACGAGCAGTACTTC. The encoded protein is CASRGIGQSSYEQYF.

The chain uses TRBV7-3 and TRBJ2-7; D gene unclear. CDR1 and CDR2 from the germline V gene are SGHTA and FQGTGA. V was clipped by 1 base and J by 1 base, with 5 bases between them. The CDR3 length is 13 residues. In nucleotides, the CDR3 is TGTGCCAGCAGCTTAAGCTCATCCTACGAGCAGTACTTC. The encoded protein is CASSLSSSYEQYF.

The rearrangement uses TRBV19 and TRBJ1-6; D uncertain. Germline values: CDR1 LNHDA, CDR2 SQIVND (reference sequence). The CDR3 is made up of 14 amino acids. V lost 3 bases and J 4 bases, leaving 7 bases between the germline ends. DNA for the CDR3: TGTGCCAGTAGTATTGACATTTATAATTCACCCCTCCACTTT. This gives the protein CASSIDIYNSPLHF. Combining the CDR3 with reference TRBV19 and TRBJ1-6 gives the whole variable domain DGGITQSPKYLFRKEGQNVTLSCEQNLNHDAMYWYRQDPGQGLRLIYYSQIVNDFQKGDIAEGYSVSREKKESFPLTVTSAQKNPTAFYLCASSIDIYNSPLHFGNGTRLTVT.

The V call is TRBV10-2, the J call TRBJ2-1; 10 nucleotides agree with TRBD2. V dropped 7 bases and J dropped 6; count of bases not matched to a gene: 6. CDR1 and CDR2 (germline): WSHSY, SAAADI. This CDR3 is 14 amino acids long. CDR3 sequence (DNA): TGCGCCAGCATAGTAGCGGGGGGAAGCAATGAGCAGTTCTTC. This sequence encodes CASIVAGGSNEQFF.

V usage is TRBV4-1 and J usage is TRBJ2-1; D might be TRBD2 (5 bases). The CDR3 is made up of 13 amino acids. V lost 5 bases and J lost 6, with 11 bases in between. Germline V gene data show CDR1 as MGHRA and CDR2 as YSYEKL. This chain's CDR3 is CASSGSSGNEQFF. In DNA, the CDR3 is TGCGCCAGCAGCGGGAGTTCGGGCAATGAGCAGTTCTTC.

This clone appeared a few times. V is TRBV7-3 and J is TRBJ1-2; TRBD1 might be the D (5 bases). CDR3 length: 13 amino acids. Germline-derived CDR1 and CDR2 are SGHTA and FQGTGA. The V end was cut by 4 bases, the J end by 6 bases, with 12 bases between. DNA of the CDR3: TGTGCCAGCAGCTCGACAGTGGGGGATGGCTACACCTTC. Protein sequence: CASSSTVGDGYTF.

This chain links TRBV2 with TRBJ2-3, with D perhaps TRBD1 (6 bases). The CDR3 loop spans 16 amino acids. The V end was cut by 6 bases, the J end by 0 bases, with 16 bases between. Germline V gives CDR1 SNHLY, CDR2 FYNNEI. CDR3 sequence reads: CASRSGTFYSTDTQYF. The CDR3 bases are TGTGCCAGCAGATCCGGGACATTCTATAGCACAGATACGCAGTATTTT.

A few counts support this clone. In DNA, the CDR3 is TGTGCCAGTAGTGCCCCCGCCCAAGAGACCCAGTACTTC. It is translated as CASSAPAQETQYF. The chain uses TRBV19 and TRBJ2-5; D call uncertain. This CDR3 contains 13 residues. Germline values: CDR1 LNHDA, CDR2 SQIVND (reference sequence). Trimming stripped 5 bases from V and 1 base from J, with 8 bases between.

J is TRBJ1-1 and V is TRBV18, with D possibly matching TRBD1 (5 bases). Trimming removed 3 bases at V and 1 base at J, with 6 bases between. CDR1 and CDR2 (germline): KGHSH, LQKENI. The CDR3 has 13 residues. CDR3 sequence reads: CASSPTGNTEAFF. The CDR3 DNA sequence: TGTGCCAGCTCACCCACAGGGAACACTGAAGCTTTCTTT.

This clone was recorded only once. This sequence joins TRBV27 and TRBJ2-1; D is unclear. V lost 4 bases and J lost 0, with 7 bases in between. The length of the CDR3 is 14 residues. Germline CDR1 is MNHEY and CDR2 is SMNVEV (reference sequence). The CDR3 loop reads CASSSGSSYNEQFF. The CDR3 DNA reads TGTGCCAGCAGTTCAGGTAGCTCCTACAATGAGCAGTTCTTC.

This clone has just one count. The same CDR3 can be traced to other DNA sequences in this sample. The CDR3 coding sequence is TGTGCCAGCAGTTTTGGGCCGCATTACGAGCAGTACTTC. It translates to CASSFGPHYEQYF. This rearrangement joins TRBV27 to TRBJ2-7; D is ambiguous. The CDR3 covers 13 residues. V was pared by 3 bases and J by 4 bases, with 10 bases between. Germline V lookup: CDR1 MNHEY, CDR2 SMNVEV (reference sequence).

This clone was found once. The chain has TRBV9 and TRBJ1-1; TRBD1 is a possible D gene (5 bases). V lost 3 bases, J lost 8 bases, and 11 bases lay in between. The germline V gene has CDR1 SGDLS and CDR2 YYNGEE. CDR3 length: 12 residues. The DNA for the CDR3 is TGTGCCAGCAGCGGAAAGACAGAGGAAGCTTTCTTT. Translation: CASSGKTEEAFF.